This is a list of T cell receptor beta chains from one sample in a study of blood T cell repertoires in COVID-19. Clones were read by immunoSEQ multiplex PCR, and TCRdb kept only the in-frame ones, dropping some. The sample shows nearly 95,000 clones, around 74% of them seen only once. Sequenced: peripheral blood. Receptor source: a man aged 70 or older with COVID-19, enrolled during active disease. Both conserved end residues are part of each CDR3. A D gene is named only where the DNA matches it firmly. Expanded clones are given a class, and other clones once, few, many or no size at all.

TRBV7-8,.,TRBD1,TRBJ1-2,CASSPGQGDYGYTF,TGTGCCAGCAGCCCCGGACAGGGGGACTATGGCTACACCTTC
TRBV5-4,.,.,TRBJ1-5,CASSLAGNNQPQHF,TGTGCCAGCAGCTTGGCAGGAAACAATCAGCCCCAGCATTTT
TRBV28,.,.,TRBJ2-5,CASSLGPAETQYF,TGTGCCAGCAGTTTGGGGCCCGCGGAGACCCAGTACTTC
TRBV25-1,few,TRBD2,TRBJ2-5,CASSPTRGARETQYF,TGTGCCAGCAGTCCTACGCGGGGGGCCCGGGAGACCCAGTACTTC
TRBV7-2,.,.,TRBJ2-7,CASSSATGSAYEQYF,TGTGCCAGCAGCTCCGCCACTGGGAGCGCCTACGAGCAGTACTTC
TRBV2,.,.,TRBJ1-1,CASSEALQGGEAFF,TGTGCCAGCAGTGAAGCGCTTCAGGGAGGTGAAGCTTTCTTT
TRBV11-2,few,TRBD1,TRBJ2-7,CASSLASRTGFGISYEQYF,TGTGCCAGCAGCTTAGCCTCACGGACAGGGTTTGGGATCTCCTACGAGCAGTACTTC
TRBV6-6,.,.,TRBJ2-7,CASERQASYEQYF,TGTGCCAGCGAGAGACAAGCATCCTACGAGCAGTACTTC
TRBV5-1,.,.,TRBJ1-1,CASSEPNTEAFF,TGCGCCAGCAGCGAGCCGAACACTGAAGCTTTCTTT
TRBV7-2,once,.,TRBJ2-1,CASSPGLDYNEQFF,TGTGCCAGCAGCCCCGGTCTCGACTACAATGAGCAGTTCTTC
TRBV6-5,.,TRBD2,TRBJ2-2,CASSTTSGGTGELFF,TGTGCCAGCAGCACGACTAGCGGAGGCACCGGGGAGCTGTTTTTT
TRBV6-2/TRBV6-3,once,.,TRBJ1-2,CASCPLQVASYGYTF,TGTGCCAGCTGCCCCCTACAGGTCGCATCCTATGGCTACACCTTC
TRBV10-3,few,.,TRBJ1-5,CAIRAEYSNQPQHF,TGTGCCATCAGGGCCGAATATAGCAATCAGCCCCAGCATTTT
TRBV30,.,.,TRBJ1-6,CAWSAPGQSHNSPLHF,TGTGCCTGGAGCGCCCCCGGACAGTCCCATAATTCACCCCTCCACTTT
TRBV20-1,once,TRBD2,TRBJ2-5,CSASRAGLQEETQYF,TGCAGTGCCAGTCGAGCGGGACTACAAGAAGAGACCCAGTACTTC
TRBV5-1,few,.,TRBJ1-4,CASSPADSSTNEKLFF,TGCGCCAGCAGCCCCGCGGACTCCTCAACTAATGAAAAACTGTTTTTT
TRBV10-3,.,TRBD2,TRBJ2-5,CATGLAGVETQYF,TGTGCCACCGGACTAGCGGGAGTAGAGACCCAGTACTTC
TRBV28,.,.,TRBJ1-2,CASSLYGGQHGYTF,TGTGCCAGCAGTTTATACGGCGGACAGCATGGCTACACCTTC
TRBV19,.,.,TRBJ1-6,CASSMSDRTNSPLHF,TGTGCCAGTAGTATGTCAGACAGGACCAATTCACCCCTCCACTTT
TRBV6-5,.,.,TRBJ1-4,CASSYTGIANEKLFF,TGTGCCAGCAGTTACACGGGGATTGCTAATGAAAAACTGTTTTTT
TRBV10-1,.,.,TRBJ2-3,CASSGDTDTQYF,TGCGCCAGCAGCGGGGACACAGATACGCAGTATTTT
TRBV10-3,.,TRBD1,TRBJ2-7,CAISKGTGQYEQYF,TGTGCCATCAGTAAAGGGACAGGGCAATACGAGCAGTACTTC
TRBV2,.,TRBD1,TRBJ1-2,CASSGGQVIGGYTF,TGTGCCAGCAGTGGGGGACAGGTGATCGGTGGCTACACCTTC
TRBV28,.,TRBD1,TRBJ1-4,CASSTGTVGNEKLFF,TGTGCCAGCAGTACGGGGACAGTCGGGAATGAAAAACTGTTTTTT
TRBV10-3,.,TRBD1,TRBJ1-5,CAISEGTAIHQPQHF,TGTGCCATCAGTGAGGGGACAGCAATTCATCAGCCCCAGCATTTT
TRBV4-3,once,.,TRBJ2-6,CASSQGPGANVLTF,TGCGCCAGCAGCCAGGGCCCTGGGGCCAACGTCCTGACTTTC
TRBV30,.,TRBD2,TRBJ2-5,CAWSLAAQETQYF,TGTGCCTGGTCACTAGCGGCACAAGAGACCCAGTACTTC
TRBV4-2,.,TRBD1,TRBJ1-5,CASSQSNRGDQPQHF,TGTGCCAGCAGCCAGAGTAACAGGGGGGATCAGCCCCAGCATTTT
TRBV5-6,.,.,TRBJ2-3,CASSLVTTADTQYF,TGTGCCAGCAGCTTGGTAACTACGGCAGATACGCAGTATTTT
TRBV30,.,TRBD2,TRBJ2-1,CAWWRSQREKFF,TGTGCCTGGTGGAGGTCTCAGCGGGAAAAGTTCTTC
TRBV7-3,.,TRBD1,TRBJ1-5,CASSYPLGGYSNQPQHF,TGTGCCAGCAGCTATCCCTTAGGGGGCTATAGCAATCAGCCCCAGCATTTT
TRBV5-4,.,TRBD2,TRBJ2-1,CASSLGLAGVGNNEQFF,TGTGCCAGCAGCTTGGGACTAGCGGGAGTAGGGAACAATGAGCAGTTCTTC
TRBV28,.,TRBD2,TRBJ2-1,CAYSRTSLAGNEQFF,TGTGCCTACAGCAGAACCTCACTAGCGGGCAATGAGCAGTTCTTC
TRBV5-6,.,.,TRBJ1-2,CASSLKRYSAGPF,TGTGCCAGCAGCTTGAAGAGGTATAGCGCTGGGCCCTTC
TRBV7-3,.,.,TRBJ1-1,CASSLSGSSEAFF,TGTGCCAGCAGCTTAAGTGGGAGTTCTGAAGCTTTCTTT
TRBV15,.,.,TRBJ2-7,CATSRVLAAGSEQYF,TGTGCCACCAGCAGAGTCTTAGCGGCGGGAAGCGAGCAGTACTTC
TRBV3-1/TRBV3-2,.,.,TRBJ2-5,CASSQGGLRHETQYF,TGTGCCAGCAGCCAAGGCGGACTACGCCATGAGACCCAGTACTTC
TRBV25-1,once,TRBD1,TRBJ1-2,CASSDRGLVYGYTF,TGTGCCAGCAGTGATAGGGGGCTCGTCTATGGCTACACCTTC
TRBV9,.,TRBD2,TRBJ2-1,CASSLGTSGLPGGDEQFF,TGTGCCAGCAGCCTGGGGACTAGCGGGCTCCCGGGGGGCGATGAGCAGTTCTTC
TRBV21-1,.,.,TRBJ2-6,CARNSRGLVPSGANVLTF,TGTGCCAGGAATTCAAGGGGACTCGTCCCCTCTGGGGCCAACGTCCTGACTTTC
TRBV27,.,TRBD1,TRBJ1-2,CASSSTGVVRYGYTF,TGTGCCAGCAGTTCAACAGGGGTTGTGAGATATGGCTACACCTTC
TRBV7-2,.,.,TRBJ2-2,CASSSKGGGELFF,TGTGCCAGCAGTTCCAAGGGAGGCGGGGAGCTGTTTTTT
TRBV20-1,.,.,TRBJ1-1,CSALRGGKAFF,TGCAGTGCTCTAAGAGGGGGAAAAGCTTTCTTT
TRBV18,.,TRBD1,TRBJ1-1,CASSPRLVGGMNTEAFF,TGTGCCAGCTCACCACGTTTGGTAGGGGGCATGAACACTGAAGCTTTCTTT
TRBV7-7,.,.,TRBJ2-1,CASSLTWDKSNEQFF,TGTGCTAGCAGCTTAACTTGGGACAAATCCAATGAGCAGTTCTTC
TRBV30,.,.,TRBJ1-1,CAWTPGGQGGTEAFF,TGTGCCTGGACTCCCGGGGGGCAGGGAGGCACTGAAGCTTTCTTT
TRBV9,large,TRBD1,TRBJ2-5,CASSVETGSFETQYF,TGTGCCAGCAGCGTAGAGACAGGGTCCTTTGAGACCCAGTACTTC
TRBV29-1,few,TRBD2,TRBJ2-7,CSVKVTSAYEQYF,TGCAGCGTTAAAGTGACTAGCGCCTACGAGCAGTACTTC
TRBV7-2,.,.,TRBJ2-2,CASSLSGRGTGELFF,TGTGCCAGCAGCTTATCGGGCCGGGGAACCGGGGAGCTGTTTTTT
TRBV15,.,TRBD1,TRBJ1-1,CATSPGQGFEAFF,TGTGCCACCAGTCCGGGACAGGGGTTTGAAGCTTTCTTT
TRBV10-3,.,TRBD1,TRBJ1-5,CAISESGQGSGGQPQHF,TGTGCCATCAGCGAATCGGGACAGGGCTCTGGGGGACAGCCCCAGCATTTT
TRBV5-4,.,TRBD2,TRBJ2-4,CASNGEGIWKNIQYF,TGTGCCAGCAACGGGGAGGGGATTTGGAAAAACATTCAGTACTTC
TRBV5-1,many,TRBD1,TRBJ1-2,CASSFRRTGGIDYGYTF,TGCGCCAGCAGCTTTCGCCGGACAGGGGGTATTGACTATGGCTACACCTTC
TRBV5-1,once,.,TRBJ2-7,CASSFGGARTYEQYF,TGCGCCAGCAGCTTCGGCGGGGCTAGAACCTACGAGCAGTACTTC